This T cell receptor (beta chain) was recovered during a study of shared clonotypes between healthy human individuals. Authors' data handling: ImmunoSEQ supplied junction-only sequences lacking quality scores, so filtering was different. The table came from immunoSEQ multiplex PCR; TCRdb's copy has only in-frame clones and leaves some out. V, J and clone size are taken as reported in that table, and D and trimming were inferred from the DNA itself. The sample carries roughly 680,000 clones, about two thirds recorded once. This clone was picked up one time. Its cognate antigen is unknown. Distinct nucleotide sequences in the sample also encode this CDR3. Overall study findings and caveats: Shared across a few donors were about 4.6% of the naive CD4 clonotypes. Limitation of the genetic and exposure-history diversity represented came from the few donors.

The source material was memory CD4+ T cells sorted from blood. Sample subset: CD45RA-negative fraction. The receptor's source is a woman aged 25 to 39 in good health.

The CDR3 sequence: CASSPGGEQFF. CDR3 nucleotide sequence: TGTGCCAGCAGCCCGGGTGGTGAGCAGTTCTTC. The chain recombines TRBV11-2 with TRBJ2-1; D is ambiguous. Trimming removed 5 bases at V and 9 bases at J, with 8 bases between. Germline V gene lookup returns CDR1 SGHAT and CDR2 FQNNGV. The CDR3 length is 11 residues.